Each of the 16 T cell receptor beta chains below was sequenced from the same sample in a study of PD-1 blockade in mismatch repair-deficient tumors. Measured with immunoSEQ multiplex PCR; TCRdb has only the in-frame clones, and not every one. The sample lists 95,000 to 150,000 clones, approximately 90% occurring once. Sequenced here: peripheral blood, sampled 44 weeks after starting pembrolizumab. All receptors derive from an adult with mismatch repair-deficient cancer.

The rearrangement links TRBV6-5 to TRBJ1-4, with 10 bases lining up with TRBD1. CDR1 MNHEY and CDR2 SVGAGI come from the germline V gene. The CDR3 totals 15 residues. J gave up 2 bases and V 5 bases, and 2 bases lay outside the gene matches. CDR3 in DNA: TGTGCCAGCAGTAGACAGGGGGCCACTAATGAAAAACTGTTTTTT. This gives the protein CASSRQGATNEKLFF.

The chain employs TRBV13 and TRBJ2-3; 11 nucleotides line up with TRBD2. CDR3 length equals 17 residues. From germline, CDR1 is PRHDT and CDR2 FYEKMQ (reference sequence). The trim removed 5 bases at V and 0 bases at J, leaving 7 bases unmatched. The CDR3 region has the DNA TGTGCCAGCAGCCTGAACCTAGCGGGAGGTAGCACAGATACGCAGTATTTT. Protein sequence: CASSLNLAGGSTDTQYF.

The chain joins TRBV5-4 to TRBJ2-4, with D uncertain. This CDR3 contains 13 residues. Germline assignment: CDR1 SGHNT and CDR2 YYREEE (reference sequence). Trimming stripped 0 bases from V and 8 bases from J, with 9 bases between. This CDR3 reads CASSLAGSDIQYF. DNA of the CDR3: TGTGCCAGCAGCTTGGCAGGCAGTGACATTCAGTACTTC.

The chain carries TRBV4-2 and TRBJ2-2, with a weak D call TRBD2 (6 bases). V was clipped by 2 bases and J by 3 bases, with 13 bases between them. Germline CDR1 LGHNA, CDR2 YNFKEQ. The CDR3 consists of 16 residues. The CDR3 sequence: CASSQRTGDHTGELFF. The CDR3 DNA follows: TGTGCCAGCAGCCAACGGACGGGAGACCACACCGGGGAGCTGTTTTTT.

The rearrangement joins TRBV5-8 to TRBJ2-7, with unresolved D. The CDR3 is 15 amino acids. Trimming cost V 0 bases and J 0 bases, with 10 bases left between them. Germline CDR1 reads SGHTS; CDR2 reads YDEGEE. CDR3 in amino acids: CASSLGQGFSYEQYF. The CDR3 DNA sequence: TGTGCCAGCAGCTTGGGTCAAGGATTCTCCTACGAGCAGTACTTC. Based on the CDR3 plus reference TRBV5-8 and TRBJ2-7, the full variable domain is EAGVTQSPTHLIKTRGQQATLRCSPISGHTSVYWYQQALGLGLQFLLWYDEGEERNRGNFPPRFSGRQFPNYSSELNVNALELEDSALYLCASSLGQGFSYEQYFGPGTRLTVT.

The chain is built from TRBV9 and TRBJ2-5, with 13 bases that match TRBD2. Germline values: CDR1 SGDLS, CDR2 YYNGEE. The CDR3 length is 19 residues. The V and J ends lost 3 bases and 3 bases, in that order; junction bases with no gene match: 14. CDR3 region: CASSEGLAGVGWRKETQYF. CDR3 coding DNA: TGTGCCAGCAGCGAAGGACTAGCGGGAGTAGGGTGGAGGAAAGAGACCCAGTACTTC.

This chain uses TRBV6-7 with TRBJ1-1, with TRBD1 identical over 7 bases. TRBV6-7 is sorted into the ORF group, with uncertain function. The J segment lost 0 bases and the V segment lost 7 bases, leaving 8 bases of the junction unmatched. This CDR3 comprises 15 residues. In DNA, the CDR3 is TGTGCCAGCAAGCGGGACAGCCCTATGAACACTGAAGCTTTCTTT. It encodes CASKRDSPMNTEAFF.

The chain joins TRBV11-2 to TRBJ2-1; D might be TRBD1 (6 bases). In germline, CDR1 is SGHAT, CDR2 FQNNGV. The CDR3 is made up of 14 amino acids. Trimming left V 1 base short and J 9 bases short, with 13 bases between. In DNA form, the CDR3 reads TGTGCCAGCAGCTTAGCTGAGGGGGTTGGTGAGCAGTTCTTC. It is translated as CASSLAEGVGEQFF.

This clone occurred once. The chain links TRBV6-1 to TRBJ2-1; TRBD1 agrees at 7 bases. There are 16 residues in the CDR3. Germline lookup yields CDR1 MNHNS and CDR2 SASEGT. Losses at the gene ends were 1 base for V and 8 bases for J; bases not matched to a gene: 11. CDR3 DNA: TGTGCCAGCAGTGAAGGAGAGGAGACAGGGTGGGATGAGCAGTTCTTC. The encoded protein is CASSEGEETGWDEQFF.

The chain is built from TRBV30 and TRBJ2-2, with 11 positions matching TRBD2. Germline trimming cut 7 bases from V and 2 bases from J; bases unmatched to any gene: 6. Germline CDR1 is GTSNPN and CDR2 is SVGIG (reference sequence). The CDR3 runs to 15 residues. Here the CDR3 reads CALSSGRANTGELFF. CDR3 DNA: TGTGCCTTAAGTAGCGGGAGGGCTAACACCGGGGAGCTGTTTTTT.

Here the CDR3 DNA reads TGTGCCAGCAGTTTATGGGGCACAGATACGCAGTATTTT. It encodes CASSLWGTDTQYF. The rearrangement joins TRBV27 to TRBJ2-3; D is unclear. Trimming took off 1 base at V and 1 base at J, with 3 bases between the two ends. The CDR3 totals 13 residues. Per germline, CDR1 MNHEY and CDR2 SMNVEV (reference sequence).

This clone has only one observation. V is TRBV5-6 and J is TRBJ2-5; D might be TRBD1 (6 bases). V lost 2 bases and J lost 5, with 10 bases in between. The CDR3 extends over 13 amino acids. Germline loops: CDR1 SGHDT, CDR2 YYEEEE. The CDR3 region has the DNA TGTGCCAGCAGCTTACAGGGTTGGGAGACCCAGTACTTC. This sequence encodes CASSLQGWETQYF.

The chain recombines TRBV5-1 with TRBJ2-4; no reliable D call. CDR3 length: 16 residues. Trimming removed 3 bases at V and 0 bases at J, with 13 bases between. The germline V gene encodes CDR1 SGHRS and CDR2 YFSETQ. In DNA, the CDR3 is TGCGCCAGCAGCTCCTTGGACGGGCTAGCCAAAAACATTCAGTACTTC. Amino acids: CASSSLDGLAKNIQYF.

This chain joins TRBV6-5 and TRBJ2-2; D perhaps matches TRBD2 (6 bases). Germline V gene data show CDR1 as MNHEY and CDR2 as SVGAGI. Between the trimmed V and J ends, which lost 2 bases and 8 bases, there was a span of 9 bases. The CDR3 extends over 13 amino acids. This CDR3 reads CASSYGGKGELFF. The DNA for the CDR3 is TGTGCCAGCAGTTACGGGGGGAAGGGGGAGCTGTTTTTT.

This clone has only a few counts. The chain employs TRBV11-2 and TRBJ2-7, with no clear D. Trimming took off 1 base at V and 4 bases at J, with 5 bases between the two ends. Germline CDR1 SGHAT, CDR2 FQNNGV. The CDR3 spans 12 residues. The CDR3 sequence is CASSLGFYEQYF. For the CDR3, the DNA is TGTGCCAGCAGCTTAGGCTTTTACGAGCAGTACTTC. Full variable domain (remainder filled in from reference TRBV11-2 and TRBJ2-7): EAGVAQSPRYKIIEKRQSVAFWCNPISGHATLYWYQQILGQGPKLLIQFQNNGVVDDSQLPKDRFSAERLKGVDSTLKIQPAKLEDSAVYLCASSLGFYEQYFGPGTRLTVT.

This chain connects TRBV9 to TRBJ1-2; D possibly corresponds to TRBD1 (6 bases). V was pared by 0 bases and J by 3 bases, with 15 bases between. The germline V gene encodes CDR1 SGDLS and CDR2 YYNGEE. This CDR3 comprises 16 residues. In nucleotides, the CDR3 is TGTGCCAGCAGCGTAGGGGCCCGGGGGCCTGACTATGGCTACACCTTC. Translating gives CASSVGARGPDYGYTF.